This T cell receptor beta chain was sequenced for a study of T-cell reconstitution after alpha-beta-depleted transplantation in children (dated by TCRdb to 2016 to 2017). A note on the overall study: Using TCR repertoire profiling, the study quantitatively followed how T-cell immune reconstitution unfolded in children after TCRalphabeta/CD19-depleted allogeneic hematopoietic cell transplantation.

Relative to germline, V is 4 bases shorter and J is 4 bases shorter, with 21 bases between their ends. Counted from cysteine to phenylalanine, this CDR3 has 17 amino acids. CDR3 DNA only is kept here, 51 bases in frame from base 1. To note about this clonotype: Its recognized antigen is unknown. Within one base of it there is no much larger clone, and no base qualities were kept.

Library preparation was by PCR. TCRdb names Illumina HiSeq 2500 as the instrument used. To normalize quantification of the TCRbeta repertoire, the TCR libraries were built with molecular barcoding that relied on unique molecular identifiers. TCRdb passed the public sequencing reads through fastp at Q25 and MiXCR, retaining productive beta sequences. CDR3 protein duplicates are merged, each entry listing the most common genes and DNA. A total of some 550,000 distinct CDR3 sequences appear in this sample, 18% of them only once. The ten largest clonotypes hold 2.5% to 3.5% of the sample. This material consisted of PBMCs from the stem cell graft donor, taken from the stem cell graft. The chain links TRBV12-3 or TRBV12-4 with TRBJ2-3; no D segment can be confidently identified. This TCR was sampled from a human donor who donated a stem cell graft to a child with acute lymphoblastic leukemia. The CDR3 here reads CASSSVFLDRAADTQYF. The DNA sequence reads TGTGCCAGCAGTTCTGTCTTTCTTGATAGGGCGGCAGATACGCAGTATTTT.